One and the same sample provided the 27 T cell receptor beta chains below, sequenced in a study of tumor-infiltrating lymphocytes in primary liver carcinoma. Starting from approximately 470 ng of total RNA, TCR beta cDNA was produced with a primer in the constant region. Three nested multiplex PCR rounds of slightly modified ARM-PCR generated TCR beta libraries. TRBV1-TRBV30 forward primers and a C-beta reverse primer were used in the first two PCR rounds, which each ran for approximately 11 cycles. MiXCR was run by TCRdb on the multiplex PCR reads, yielding one entry per CDR3 protein. The sample includes a few hundred thousand distinct CDR3 sequences, around three fifths of them seen just once. For blood RNA, unsorted whole blood served as the source, and germline DNA was extracted too. Material for sequencing was peripheral blood. Receptors were obtained from a woman aged 25-40 years with primary liver carcinoma and hepatitis B virus infection.

This chain uses TRBV12-3 or TRBV12-4 with TRBJ2-1; TRBD2 matches 12 bases. The V segment lost 5 bases and the J segment 6 bases; nucleotides outside the gene matches: 11. The CDR3 spans 17 residues. CDR3 protein: CASSPTTSGSPRNEQFF. The DNA for the CDR3 is TGTGCCAGCAGTCCTACGACTAGCGGGAGTCCCCGCAATGAGCAGTTCTTC.

The table lists this clonotype with a count of one. A junction end diverges from the germline sequence, so it may reflect a read error. The chain couples TRBV5-8 to TRBJ1-6, with D possibly matching TRBD1 (5 bases). This CDR3 region has 15 residues. Germline V gene sequence: CDR1 SGHTS, CDR2 YDEGEE. The CDR3 DNA reads TGTACCAGCAGCCACCTCGGGAGGGGTAACTCACCCCTCCACTTT. Translating it yields CTSSHLGRGNSPLHF.

Comments on this clonotype: This may be a read error: a much more frequent sequence differs by one nucleotide. V gene TRBV5-4 combines with J gene TRBJ1-2, with unresolved D. Germline values: CDR1 SGHNT, CDR2 YYREEE (reference sequence). CDR3 size: 14 residues. CDR3 sequence (DNA): TGTGCCAGCAGCCCGGCTCTTACCGGTTATGTCTACACCTTC. It encodes CASSPALTGYVYTF.

The CDR3 is CAISDLGAGELFF. In DNA, the CDR3 is TGTGCCATCAGTGATCTAGGGGCTGGGGAGCTGTTTTTT. This chain connects TRBV10-3 to TRBJ2-2, with D possibly matching TRBD1 (5 bases). The CDR3 consists of 13 residues. V was trimmed by 3 bases and J by 8 bases, leaving 10 bases between them. Germline V gene lookup returns CDR1 ENHRY and CDR2 SYGVKD.

Of note for this clonotype: Possible read error: a much larger clone is one base away. This chain joins TRBV12-3 or TRBV12-4 and TRBJ1-1; maybe TRBD1 (6 bases). The CDR3 covers 13 residues. The V end lost 3 bases, the J end lost 7 bases, and 12 bases lay between the germline ends. CDR3 region: CASSFRGDIEAFF. CDR3 DNA sequence: TGTGCCAGCAGTTTTAGGGGGGACATTGAAGCTTTCTTT.

This clonotype was detected once. Mismatch with germline at one junction end may stem from a read error. This chain joins TRBV28 and TRBJ2-2; 7 positions match TRBD2. The germline V gene encodes CDR1 MDHEN and CDR2 SYDVKM. The CDR3 extends over 15 amino acids. The CDR3 loop reads CDSTDGGENTGELFF. CDR3 sequence (DNA): TGTGACAGCACCGATGGGGGGGAGAACACCGGGGAGCTCTTTTTT.

This clonotype was picked up one time. J is TRBJ2-5 and V is TRBV28, with D unclear. V shed 3 bases and J shed 2 bases, with 10 bases lying between them. Germline V gives CDR1 MDHEN, CDR2 SYDVKM. The CDR3 consists of 14 residues. CDR3 protein: CASSFLAAQETQYF. The DNA for the CDR3 is TGTGCCAGCAGTTTCCTGGCAGCTCAAGAGACCCAGTACTTC.

This clonotype was observed a handful of times. The chain is built from TRBV28 and TRBJ2-5; D is unclear. V lost 2 bases to trimming and J lost 1 base, with 8 bases between them. The CDR3 extends over 14 amino acids. Germline V gene sequence: CDR1 MDHEN, CDR2 SYDVKM. The CDR3 is CASSLADLQETQYF. The CDR3 bases are TGTGCCAGCAGTTTAGCGGACCTCCAAGAGACCCAGTACTTC. Filled out from reference TRBV28 and TRBJ2-5, the complete variable domain reads DVKVTQSSRYLVKRTGEKVFLECVQDMDHENMFWYRQDPGLGLRLIYFSYDVKMKEKGDIPEGYSVSREKKERFSLILESASTNQTSMYLCASSLADLQETQYFGPGTRLLVL.

The chain joins TRBV4-1 to TRBJ1-2; D gene ambiguous. The germline V and J ends were trimmed by 2 bases and 5 bases, with 15 bases remaining between them. Germline lookup yields CDR1 MGHRA and CDR2 YSYEKL. This CDR3 contains 15 residues. The CDR3 sequence: CASSQSGPFRYGYTF. Here the CDR3 DNA reads TGCGCCAGCAGCCAATCTGGCCCCTTCAGGTATGGCTACACCTTC.

With respect to this clonotype: A much bigger clone sits one base away, suggesting this may be a read error. This chain uses TRBV6-6 with TRBJ1-5; D is perhaps TRBD1 (6 bases). From germline, CDR1 is MNHNY and CDR2 SVGAGI (reference sequence). The length of the CDR3 is 15 residues. This CDR3 is CVSSSPRGGNQPQHF. CDR3 sequence (DNA): TGTGTCAGCAGTTCCCCCAGGGGCGGCAATCAGCCCCAGCATTTT.

The CDR3 protein is CATTAAAGEWADEQFF. In DNA form, the CDR3 reads TGTGCCACCACAGCCGCGGCGGGAGAATGGGCGGATGAGCAGTTCTTC. The genes are TRBV10-3 and TRBJ2-1, with 7 positions matching TRBD2. J lost 8 bases, V lost 10 bases, and 20 bases had no gene match. Per germline, CDR1 ENHRY and CDR2 SYGVKD. The CDR3 extends over 16 amino acids.

This clonotype has at least ten counts. V is TRBV5-6 and J is TRBJ1-3; possibly TRBD1 for D (6 bases). The V and J ends lost 3 bases and 0 bases respectively, with 13 bases between them. The CDR3 runs to 16 residues. From germline, CDR1 is SGHDT and CDR2 YYEEEE. The CDR3: CASSSYTGHSGNTIYF. The CDR3 DNA sequence: TGTGCCAGCAGCTCTTATACAGGGCACTCTGGAAACACCATATATTTT.

J is TRBJ2-1 and V is TRBV5-4; D is unclear. Per the germline V gene, CDR1 is SGHNT and CDR2 is YYREEE (reference sequence). With 4 bases removed from V and 12 bases from J, the gap between germline ends came to 14 bases. The CDR3 contains 12 residues. The CDR3 region is CASSLNLGLQFF. In DNA form, the CDR3 reads TGTGCCAGCAGCCTAAATCTGGGATTGCAGTTCTTC. Together with reference TRBV5-4 and TRBJ2-1, the CDR3 gives the full variable domain: ETGVTQSPTHLIKTRGQQVTLRCSSQSGHNTVSWYQQALGQGPQFIFQYYREEENGRGNFPPRFSGLQFPNYSSELNVNALELDDSALYLCASSLNLGLQFFGPGTRLTVL.

This clonotype showed up many times. The genes are TRBV29-1 and TRBJ1-3; no reliable D call. CDR1 is SQVTM, CDR2 ANQGSEA, per germline. The V end was cut by 4 bases, the J end by 0 bases, with 4 bases between. The CDR3 consists of 12 residues. CDR3: CSVAHSGNTIYF. The CDR3 nucleotides are TGCAGCGTTGCGCACTCTGGAAACACCATATATTTT.

This clonotype was picked up one time. A single base separates this from a much larger clone, so it may be a read error. The CDR3 DNA is TGCAGCGAAAGACAGGGAGATACAGATACGCAGTATTTT. Translated, it gives CSERQGDTDTQYF. The chain uses TRBV29-1 and TRBJ2-3, with 7 bases lining up with TRBD1. Germline CDR1 SQVTM, CDR2 ANQGSEA. The CDR3 has 13 residues. V was pared by 7 bases and J by 3 bases, with 7 bases of the junction left unmatched.

Note on this clonotype: A junction end diverges from the germline sequence, so it may reflect a read error. This chain connects TRBV11-2 to TRBJ2-5, with D tentatively TRBD2 (6 bases). The germline V gene encodes CDR1 SGHAT and CDR2 FQNNGV. The CDR3 spans 15 residues. The CDR3 here is CASSLGARGWETQYF. The CDR3 DNA reads TGTGCCAGCAGCTTAGGCGCGCGGGGCTGGGAGACCCAGTATTTC.

In regard to this clonotype: A much larger clone lies a single base off, so this may be a read error. The chain is built from TRBV6-2 or TRBV6-3 and TRBJ2-7; TRBD2 matches at 8 bases. The V gene's germline CDR1 is MNHEY and CDR2 SVGEGT. Losses at the gene ends were 6 bases for V and 3 bases for J; bases not matched to a gene: 7. This CDR3 comprises 14 residues. CDR3 residues: CASSHSGRRYEQYF. The DNA of the CDR3 is TGTGCCAGCAGCCACAGCGGGAGACGCTACGAGCAGTACTTC.

This clonotype occurred once. A junction end diverges from the germline sequence, so it may reflect a read error. The rearrangement links TRBV12-3 or TRBV12-4 to TRBJ1-1; D not resolved. The CDR3 runs to 14 residues. For the CDR3, the DNA is TGTGCCAGCAGTTTAGCTAGACTGAACACTGCAGCTTTCTTT. Protein: CASSLARLNTAAFF.

About this clonotype itself: Germline and junction disagree at one end, which may indicate a read error. The gene calls are TRBV29-1 and TRBJ2-1, with 8 bases matching TRBD2. The CDR3 runs 19 residues. Looked up from germline, CDR1 is SQVTM and CDR2 is ANQGSEA. CDR3 nucleotide sequence: TGCAGCGTTGAAATCCGGACTAGCAGGAGATTATTCGGGGACAATGAACAGTTCTTC. This gives the protein CSVEIRTSRRLFGDNEQFF.

Concerning this clonotype: A much larger clone lies one base from this, so it may be a read error. The V and J genes are TRBV6-2 or TRBV6-3 and TRBJ2-5, with D possibly matching TRBD2 (5 bases). The CDR3 has 14 amino acids. The germline V gene has CDR1 MNHEY and CDR2 SVGEGT. Trimming stripped 0 bases from V and 3 bases from J, with 8 bases between. CDR3 in DNA: TGTGCCAGCAGTTACTCGGACTCTGAAGAGACCCAGTACTTC. Protein sequence: CASSYSDSEETQYF.

The chain employs TRBV12-3 or TRBV12-4 and TRBJ1-1, with 9 bases aligning to TRBD1. V was pared by 5 bases and J by 3 bases, with 13 bases of the junction left unmatched. The CDR3 sequence is 17 residues long. CDR3 amino acids: CASSVGTGYFRDTEAFF. The CDR3 DNA follows: TGTGCCAGCAGTGTTGGGACAGGGTATTTTCGGGACACTGAAGCTTTCTTT.

This clonotype was found many times. The chain has TRBV10-2 and TRBJ2-1; D is uncertain. The CDR3 contains 12 residues. V was cut by 4 bases and J by 7 bases, with 8 bases left in between. CDR1 is WSHSY, CDR2 SAAADI, per germline. CDR3 sequence: CASSVTLNEQFF. The CDR3 nucleotides are TGCGCCAGCAGTGTCACCCTAAATGAGCAGTTCTTC.

V usage is TRBV4-2 and J usage is TRBJ1-6, with D uncertain. The V gene's germline CDR1 is LGHNA and CDR2 YNFKEQ. This CDR3 region has 14 residues. The V end was cut by 6 bases, the J end by 9 bases, with 15 bases between. The CDR3 loop reads CASRDQERISPLHF. The CDR3 bases are TGTGCCAGCAGGGACCAGGAGCGTATTTCACCCCTCCACTTT.

As concerns this clonotype: This could be a read error, since a much larger clone is one nucleotide away. The chain employs TRBV12-3 or TRBV12-4 and TRBJ2-5, with D maybe TRBD2 (6 bases). Trimming left V 1 base short and J 4 bases short, with 19 bases between. CDR3 size: 17 residues. CDR3 DNA: TGTGCCAGCAGTTTAGGCATGGGGGGTAGAGCGGGAGAGACCCAGTACTTC. This codes for CASSLGMGGRAGETQYF.

The gene calls are TRBV11-3 and TRBJ2-1; 11 bases agree with TRBD2. This CDR3 has 15 amino acids. Germline-derived CDR1 and CDR2 are SGHNT and YENEEA. V was pared by 5 bases and J by 9 bases, with 9 bases of the junction left unmatched. CDR3 in DNA: TGTGCCAGCAGCGTCGTAGGACTAGCGGGTACTGAGCAGTTCTTC. As protein: CASSVVGLAGTEQFF.

A few counts support this clonotype. The rearrangement joins TRBV28 to TRBJ1-1; D unclear. Trimming cost V 3 bases and J 5 bases, with 4 bases left between them. This CDR3 contains 11 residues. Germline values: CDR1 MDHEN, CDR2 SYDVKM. The CDR3 loop is CASSLETEAFF. CDR3 coding DNA: TGTGCCAGCAGTTTGGAAACTGAAGCTTTCTTT.

The J gene is TRBJ2-1, the V gene TRBV19, with D maybe TRBD2 (6 bases). Trimming took 4 bases from V and 4 from J, leaving 14 bases between them. Germline CDR1 reads LNHDA; CDR2 reads SQIVND (reference sequence). This CDR3 is built from 15 residues. The CDR3 sequence is CASSRSGSAYNEQFF. The CDR3, as DNA: TGTGCCAGTAGTAGATCCGGGAGTGCTTACAATGAGCAGTTCTTC.